This T cell receptor (beta chain) was recorded in a study of OX40 agonist ivuxolimab in advanced cancers. Study-level results: Fewer expanded clones were found on average in CD4+ than in CD8+ T cells. Both CD4+ and CD8+ T cell populations in blood had undergone clonal expansion by week 6 at 0.1 to 3.0 mg/kg.

Trimming removed 0 bases at V and 4 bases at J, with 6 bases between. The length of the CDR3 is 13 residues. Germline CDR1 is MGHRA and CDR2 is YSYEKL. The table came from immunoSEQ multiplex PCR; TCRdb's copy has only in-frame clones and leaves some out. The table has more than 95,000 clones, 85% to 95% seen once. No patient had autoimmune disease or received systemic immunosuppression. Blood samples were obtained at baseline, cycle 4 day 1, and cycle 7 day 1. As concerns this clone: The antigen is not known.

The rearrangement joins TRBV4-1 to TRBJ2-5; D gene ambiguous. The receptor comes from an adult with an advanced solid tumor such as melanoma, head and neck, liver or kidney cancer. The material was CD4+ or CD8+ T cells sorted from blood, obtained in a trial of the OX40 agonist ivuxolimab. CDR3 nucleotides: TGCGCCAGCAGCCAAGATAGGGCAGAGACCCAGTACTTC. This gives the protein CASSQDRAETQYF.